The rows below give T cell receptor beta chains drawn from one sample of a study of CD8+ T cells in alopecia areata. Sequenced by immunoSEQ multiplex PCR; TCRdb stores in-frame clones only, minus some. The sample records some 130,000 clones, roughly 61% being singletons. The sample consisted of CD4+ T cells sorted from blood, taken at week 0. All receptors derive from a human donor with alopecia areata. Both conserved end residues are part of each CDR3. A D gene is named only where the DNA matches it firmly. Rows may omit the clone size; those that give it use once, few, many or a size class.

TGTGCCTGGAGTGTACAGGGCCCGGAGACCCAGTACTTC,CAWSVQGPETQYF,TRBJ2-5,few,TRBV30,.
TGTGCCATCCCTATAGCGGTACAAGAGACCCAGTACTTC,CAIPIAVQETQYF,TRBJ2-5,.,TRBV9,.
TGTGCCTGGAGTCGTAGGGAGAATGCTTTCTTT,CAWSRRENAFF,TRBJ1-1,few,TRBV30,.
TGCAGCGTTGGGGGACAGGGTGAAGGCTACACCTTC,CSVGGQGEGYTF,TRBJ1-2,.,TRBV29-1,TRBD1
TGTGCCTGGAGTGTGGACAGGGAAGGCTACACCTTC,CAWSVDREGYTF,TRBJ1-2,few,TRBV30,TRBD1
TGTGCCTGGAGTTCGGACGACAATCAGCCCCAGCATTTT,CAWSSDDNQPQHF,TRBJ1-5,.,TRBV30,.
TGTGCCAGCAAGGACAGTTCGAACACTGAAGCTTTCTTT,CASKDSSNTEAFF,TRBJ1-1,.,TRBV7-9,.
TGTGCCAGCAGTACGGGACTAGCATTAGGGGAGCAGTACTTC,CASSTGLALGEQYF,TRBJ2-7,.,TRBV7-2,TRBD2
TGTGCCAGCAGCCAAATGGATGCTCTAGCTGAAAAACTGTTTTTT,CASSQMDALAEKLFF,TRBJ1-4,.,TRBV5-6,.
TGTGCCAGCAGCGCCACACAGGGTGTCTATAATTCACCCCTCCACTTT,CASSATQGVYNSPLHF,TRBJ1-6,.,TRBV9,.
TGTGCCAGCAGTTACTCGAAGGGATCTCGACAGCCCCAGCATTTT,CASSYSKGSRQPQHF,TRBJ1-5,few,TRBV6-5,.
TGCGCCAGCAGCCCTAACTTTCCGGGACAGGGCGGCTATGGCTACACCTTC,CASSPNFPGQGGYGYTF,TRBJ1-2,.,TRBV5-1,TRBD1
TGTGCCAGCAGCCTAAGCAGGACCGGGGAGCTGTTTTTT,CASSLSRTGELFF,TRBJ2-2,few,TRBV7-8,.
TGTGCCAGCAGCTTATCCGGGGCCCAAAGCAATCAGCCCCAGCATTTT,CASSLSGAQSNQPQHF,TRBJ1-5,few,TRBV5-4,.
TGTGCCAGCGGGGCTGGGGCCAACGTCCTGACTTTC,CASGAGANVLTF,TRBJ2-6,few,TRBV6-5,.
TGTGCCAGCAGCCGCGATGGACAGGGCAATCAGCCCCAGCATTTT,CASSRDGQGNQPQHF,TRBJ1-5,.,TRBV5-4,TRBD1